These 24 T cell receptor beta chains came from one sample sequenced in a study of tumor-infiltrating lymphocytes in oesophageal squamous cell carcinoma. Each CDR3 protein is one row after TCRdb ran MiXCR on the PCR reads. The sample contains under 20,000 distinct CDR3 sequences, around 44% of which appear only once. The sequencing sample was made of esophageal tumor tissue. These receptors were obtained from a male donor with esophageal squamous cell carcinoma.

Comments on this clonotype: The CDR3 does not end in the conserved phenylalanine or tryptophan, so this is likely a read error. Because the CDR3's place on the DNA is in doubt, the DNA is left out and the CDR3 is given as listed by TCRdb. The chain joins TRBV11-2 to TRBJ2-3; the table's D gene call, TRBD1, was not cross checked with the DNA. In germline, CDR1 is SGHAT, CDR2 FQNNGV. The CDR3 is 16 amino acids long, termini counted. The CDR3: CASSSLDREGVGFFGP.

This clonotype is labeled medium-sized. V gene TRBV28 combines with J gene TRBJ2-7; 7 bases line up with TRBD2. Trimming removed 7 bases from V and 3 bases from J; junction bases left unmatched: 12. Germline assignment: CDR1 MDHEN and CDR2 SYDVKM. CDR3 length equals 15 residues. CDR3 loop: CASTLYLGGNYEQYF. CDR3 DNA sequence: TGTGCCAGCACCCTATATTTGGGGGGGAACTACGAGCAGTACTTC.

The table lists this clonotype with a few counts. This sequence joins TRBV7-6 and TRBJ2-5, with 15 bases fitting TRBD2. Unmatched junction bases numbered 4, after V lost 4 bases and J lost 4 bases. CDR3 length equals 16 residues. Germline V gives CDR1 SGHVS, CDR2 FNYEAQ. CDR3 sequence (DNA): TGTGCCAGCAGCTGGACTAGCGGGGGGGATCGAGAGACCCAGTACTTC. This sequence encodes CASSWTSGGDRETQYF.

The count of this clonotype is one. The CDR3 is CASGPKTSGGVYEQYF. CDR3 sequence (DNA): TGTGCCAGCGGCCCGAAGACTAGCGGGGGGGTCTACGAGCAGTATTTT. The chain joins TRBV7-6 to TRBJ2-3, with 14 positions matching TRBD2. V shed 8 bases, J shed 11 bases, and the junction held 15 bases outside the gene matches. In germline, CDR1 is SGHVS, CDR2 FNYEAQ. The CDR3 is 16 residues long.

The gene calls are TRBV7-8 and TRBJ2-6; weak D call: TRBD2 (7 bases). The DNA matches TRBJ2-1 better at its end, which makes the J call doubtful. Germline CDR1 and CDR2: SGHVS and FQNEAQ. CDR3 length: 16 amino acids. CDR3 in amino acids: CASSWGGGTSYNEQFF. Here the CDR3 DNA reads TGTGCCAGCAGCTGGGGGGGCGGGACCTCTTACAATGAGCAGTTCTTC.

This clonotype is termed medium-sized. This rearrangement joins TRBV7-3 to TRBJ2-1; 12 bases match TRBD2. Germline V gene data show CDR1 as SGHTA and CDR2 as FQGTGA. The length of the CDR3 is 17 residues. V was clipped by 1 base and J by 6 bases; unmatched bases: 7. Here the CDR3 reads CASSLRPSGGVGNEQFF. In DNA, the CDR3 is TGTGCCAGCAGCTTAAGGCCTAGCGGGGGGGTGGGCAATGAGCAGTTCTTC.

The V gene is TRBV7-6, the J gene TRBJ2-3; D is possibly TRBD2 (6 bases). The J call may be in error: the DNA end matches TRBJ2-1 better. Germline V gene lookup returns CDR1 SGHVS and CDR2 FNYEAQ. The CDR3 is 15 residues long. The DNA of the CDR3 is TGTGCCAGCAGCTTAGATCTGGCGGGGAACAATGAGCAGTTCTTC. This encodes CASSLDLAGNNEQFF.

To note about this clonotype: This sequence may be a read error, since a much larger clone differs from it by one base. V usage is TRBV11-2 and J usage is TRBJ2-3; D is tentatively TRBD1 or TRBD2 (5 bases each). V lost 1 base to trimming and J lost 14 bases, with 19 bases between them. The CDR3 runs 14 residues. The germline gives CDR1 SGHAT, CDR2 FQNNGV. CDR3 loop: CASSLGGASGELYF. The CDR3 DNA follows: TGTGCCAGCAGCTTAGGGGGCGCATCCGGGGAGCTGTATTTT.

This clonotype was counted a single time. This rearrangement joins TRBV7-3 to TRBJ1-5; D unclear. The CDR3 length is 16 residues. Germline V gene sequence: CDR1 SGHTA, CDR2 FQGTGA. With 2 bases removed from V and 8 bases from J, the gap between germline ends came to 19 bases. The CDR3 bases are TGTGCCAGCAGCTTAGGTCTAGCACACACCGGGGAGCCCCAGCATTTT. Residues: CASSLGLAHTGEPQHF.

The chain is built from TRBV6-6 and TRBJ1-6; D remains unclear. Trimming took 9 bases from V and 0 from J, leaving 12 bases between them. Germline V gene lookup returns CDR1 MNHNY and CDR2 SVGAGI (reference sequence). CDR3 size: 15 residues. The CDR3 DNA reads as TGTGCCAGTATCAATCACAGCTCCTATAATTCACCCCTCCACTTT. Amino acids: CASINHSSYNSPLHF.

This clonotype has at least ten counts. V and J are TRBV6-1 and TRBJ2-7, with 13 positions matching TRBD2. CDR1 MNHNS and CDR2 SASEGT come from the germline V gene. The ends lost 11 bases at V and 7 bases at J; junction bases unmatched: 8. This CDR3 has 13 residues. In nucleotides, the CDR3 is TGTGCCTCCCGCGGACTAGCGGGAGATGAGCAGTACTTC. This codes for CASRGLAGDEQYF.

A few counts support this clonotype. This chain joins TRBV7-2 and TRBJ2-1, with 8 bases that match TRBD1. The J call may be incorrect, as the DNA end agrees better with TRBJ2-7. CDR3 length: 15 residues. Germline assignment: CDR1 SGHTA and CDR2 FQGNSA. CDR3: CASSIPGQDFYEQYF. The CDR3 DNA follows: TGTGCCAGCAGCATACCGGGACAGGACTTTTACGAGCAGTACTTC.

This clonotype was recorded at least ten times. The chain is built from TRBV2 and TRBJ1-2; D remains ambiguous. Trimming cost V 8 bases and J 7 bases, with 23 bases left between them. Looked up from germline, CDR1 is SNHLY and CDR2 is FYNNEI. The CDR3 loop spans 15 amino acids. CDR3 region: CASGSGRTDKSGYTF. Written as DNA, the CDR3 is TGTGCCAGCGGATCCGGCCGTACAGATAAGAGTGGCTACACCTTC.

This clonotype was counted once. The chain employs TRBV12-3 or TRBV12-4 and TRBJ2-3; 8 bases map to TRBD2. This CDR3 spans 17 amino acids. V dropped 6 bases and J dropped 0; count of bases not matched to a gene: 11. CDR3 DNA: TGTGCCAGCAGCCGAAAAGCTAGCGGGTACAGCACAGATACGCAGTATTTT. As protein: CASSRKASGYSTDTQYF.

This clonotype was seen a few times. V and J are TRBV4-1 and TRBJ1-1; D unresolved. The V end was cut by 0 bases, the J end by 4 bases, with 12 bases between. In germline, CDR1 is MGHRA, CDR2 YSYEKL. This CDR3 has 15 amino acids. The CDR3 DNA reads TGCGCCAGCAGCCAAGATATGTGGGGTGCCACTGAAGCTTTCTTT. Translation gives CASSQDMWGATEAFF.

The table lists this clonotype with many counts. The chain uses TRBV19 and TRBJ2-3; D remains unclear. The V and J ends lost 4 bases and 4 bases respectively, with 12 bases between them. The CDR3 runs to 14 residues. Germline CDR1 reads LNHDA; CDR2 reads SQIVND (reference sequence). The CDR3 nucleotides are TGTGCCAGTAGTACTGCCCCACATCCAGATACGCAGTATTTT. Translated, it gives CASSTAPHPDTQYF.

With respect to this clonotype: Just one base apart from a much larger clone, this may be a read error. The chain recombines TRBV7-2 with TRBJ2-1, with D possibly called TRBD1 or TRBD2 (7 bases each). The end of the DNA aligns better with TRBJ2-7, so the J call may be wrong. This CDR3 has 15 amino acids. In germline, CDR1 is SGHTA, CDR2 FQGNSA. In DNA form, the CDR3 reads TGTGCCGGCAGCTTAGTCTCCAGGGGGGGACACGAGCAGTACTTC. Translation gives CAGSLVSRGGHEQYF.

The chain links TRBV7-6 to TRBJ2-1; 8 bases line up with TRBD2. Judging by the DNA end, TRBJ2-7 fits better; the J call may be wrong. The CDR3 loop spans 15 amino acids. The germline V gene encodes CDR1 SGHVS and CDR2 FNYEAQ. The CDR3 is CASSREIAGTDTQYF. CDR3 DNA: TGTGCCAGCAGCCGGGAAATAGCGGGAACAGATACGCAGTACTTC.

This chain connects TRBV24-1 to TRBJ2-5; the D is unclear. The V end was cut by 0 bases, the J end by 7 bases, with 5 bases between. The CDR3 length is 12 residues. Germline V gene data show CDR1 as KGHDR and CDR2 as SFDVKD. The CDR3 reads CATSDLQATQYF. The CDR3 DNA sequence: TGTGCCACCAGTGATTTGCAGGCGACCCAGTACTTC.

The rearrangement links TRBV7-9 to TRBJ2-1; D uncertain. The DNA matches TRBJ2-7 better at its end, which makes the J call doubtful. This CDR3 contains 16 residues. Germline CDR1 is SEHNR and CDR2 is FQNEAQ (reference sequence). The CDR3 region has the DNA TGTGCCAGCAGCCGCCTAGGGCAGCTGACCTACAATGAGCAGTACTTC. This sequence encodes CASSRLGQLTYNEQYF.

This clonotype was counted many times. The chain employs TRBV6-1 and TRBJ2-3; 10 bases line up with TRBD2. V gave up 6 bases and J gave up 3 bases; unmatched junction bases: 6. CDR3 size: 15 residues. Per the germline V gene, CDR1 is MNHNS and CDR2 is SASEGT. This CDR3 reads CASRPLAGRTDTQYF. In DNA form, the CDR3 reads TGTGCCAGCAGACCACTAGCGGGAAGGACAGATACGCAGTATTTT.

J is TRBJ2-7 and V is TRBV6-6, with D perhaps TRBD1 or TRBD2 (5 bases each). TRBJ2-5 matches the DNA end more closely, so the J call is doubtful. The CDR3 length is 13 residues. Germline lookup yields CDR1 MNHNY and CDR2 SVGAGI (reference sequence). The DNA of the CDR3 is TGTGCCAGCAGCCGGGACCACCAAGAGACCCAGTACTTC. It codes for CASSRDHQETQYF.

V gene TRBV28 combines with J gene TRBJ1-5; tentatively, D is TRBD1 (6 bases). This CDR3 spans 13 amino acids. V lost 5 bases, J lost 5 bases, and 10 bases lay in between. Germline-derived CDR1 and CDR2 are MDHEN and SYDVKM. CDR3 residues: CASSTQGDQPQHF. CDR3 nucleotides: TGTGCCAGCAGTACACAGGGTGATCAGCCCCAGCATTTT.

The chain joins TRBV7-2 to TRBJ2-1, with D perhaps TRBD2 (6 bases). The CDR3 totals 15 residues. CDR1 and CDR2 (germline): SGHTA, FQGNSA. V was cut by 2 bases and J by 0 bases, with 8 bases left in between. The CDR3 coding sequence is TGTGCCAGCAGCTTACTGGGGGGCTCCTACAATGAGCAGTTCTTC. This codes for CASSLLGGSYNEQFF.